This T cell receptor beta chain was captured by sequencing in a study of T cell responses to AZD1222 COVID-19 vaccine. Of note for this clone: Antigen specificity is unknown.

V was clipped by 5 bases and J by 7 bases, with 21 bases between them. There are 15 residues in the CDR3. Germline V CDR1 and CDR2: SGHTA, FQGNSA. The study, taken as a whole, reports: Across spike, vaccine-associated CD4 TCRs were found, dominant at 160-218 and 743-854.

Data came from immunoSEQ multiplex PCR; TCRdb stores just in-frame clones and leaves some out. Altogether approximately 98,000 clones are present, 86% being singletons, with the ten largest covering less than 3.5%. The material sequenced was peripheral blood, taken on day 0 of AZD1222 vaccination. This rearrangement joins TRBV7-2 to TRBJ2-7, with a possible D match to TRBD2 (7 bases). This TCR was sampled from an adult in good health. CDR3 DNA: TGTGCCAGCAGCCCCGGGGGGCTACGAGGGATAGAGCAGTACTTC. The encoded protein is CASSPGGLRGIEQYF.